The T cell receptor (beta chain) under discussion was sequenced for a study of blood T cell repertoires in COVID-19. Study as a whole: Sources were T cells, B-cell-depleted T cells, or PBMCs; the material itself was cDNA or gDNA.

Per the original methods: Cell counts per sample came from amplifying reference gene primers. Assay: immunoSEQ multiplex PCR; the TCRdb copy retains only in-frame clones and omits some. That table supplies the V and J calls and clone size; D and trimming were determined from the DNA. Here the sample spans around 28,000 clones, 87% being singletons. The V gene's germline CDR1 is DFQATT and CDR2 SNEGSKA (reference sequence). CDR3 length: 14 residues. The V segment lost 3 bases and the J segment 0 bases; nucleotides outside the gene matches: 0. V is TRBV20-1 and J is TRBJ2-1, with 9 nucleotides matching TRBD2. This TCR came from a human donor in a cohort sampled during active COVID-19. The sample was peripheral blood. The CDR3 bases are TGCAGTGCTAGTAGCGGGAGCTCCTACAATGAGCAGTTCTTC. This translates into CSASSGSSYNEQFF.